This T cell receptor (beta chain) was identified during a study of blood T cells in healthy people across ages. Findings and caveats of the study: It was not known whether donors were CMV positive (a possible confounder of expanded clonotype changes).

With regard to this clonotype: Its target is unknown.

A J-beta primer mix and a sample-barcoded 5' primer were used in a second PCR of about 7 to 12 cycles. Each cDNA molecule was tagged by a template-switch adaptor that had 12 random nucleotides. TCRdb independently ran MiXCR on the 5' RACE reads; one entry per CDR3 protein. Of 1.5 million to 2 million distinct CDR3 sequences listed, roughly 30% were seen once; the top ten hold 6.5% to 8.5%. Per germline, CDR1 KGHSH and CDR2 LQKENI. This CDR3 is 18 amino acids long. The V call is TRBV18, the J call TRBJ2-5; 10 bases line up with TRBD1. Gene TRBJ2-7 matches the end of the DNA better, so the J call may be wrong. Sequencing was done on a sample of blood. The receptor was derived from a woman aged 30 to 39 in good health. CDR3 sequence (DNA): TGTGCCAGCTCACCCAATCCGGGACAGGGGTTTCACGACTACGAGCAGTACTTC. This gives the protein CASSPNPGQGFHDYEQYF.